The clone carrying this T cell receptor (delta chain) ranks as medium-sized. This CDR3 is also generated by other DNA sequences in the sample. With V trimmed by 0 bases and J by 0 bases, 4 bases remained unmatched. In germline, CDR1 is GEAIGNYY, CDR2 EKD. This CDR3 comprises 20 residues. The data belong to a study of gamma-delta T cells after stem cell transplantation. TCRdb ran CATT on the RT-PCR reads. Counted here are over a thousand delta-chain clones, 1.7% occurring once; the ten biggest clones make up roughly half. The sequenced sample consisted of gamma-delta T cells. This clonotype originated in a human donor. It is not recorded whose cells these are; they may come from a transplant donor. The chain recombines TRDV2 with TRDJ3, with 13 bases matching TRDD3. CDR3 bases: TGTGCCTGTGACACCGTACTGGGGGATACGAGCTCCTGGGACACCCGACAGATGTTTTTC. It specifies CACDTVLGDTSSWDTRQMFF.